The clone carrying this T cell receptor beta chain has just one count. Antigen specificity is unknown. Some clones are missing from TCRdb's copy, which holds only in-frame ones; the method was immunoSEQ multiplex PCR. The sample gives approximately 1.1 million clones, around three quarters of which show up once; under 0.65% is in the top ten. Germline CDR1 SGHTA, CDR2 FQGNSA. CDR3 length equals 15 residues. V lost 2 bases to trimming and J lost 1 base, with 12 bases between them. This sample stems from a study of shared clonotypes between healthy human individuals. Turning to the study itself: Each donor contributed plates that comprised three CD4 naive, three CD4 memory, two CD8 naive and one CD8 memory.

All donors were healthy HIV-negative adults lacking recent acute infections or vaccinations. Study results and caveats: Donor clonotype sharing was expected to depend on sequencing depth. Some clonotypes were shared by all four sorted-subset donors, while others were not shared. The non-shared ones had lower generation probabilities than the shared ones.

The V gene is TRBV7-2, the J gene TRBJ2-7; no clear D gene. The sample consisted of memory CD4+ T cells from PBMCs. The subset is: CD45RA-negative fraction. The source is a man younger than 35 in good health. Some clones in this sample may be carry-over from other donors' samples. The CDR3 is CASSLSGQASYEQYF. CDR3 nucleotides: TGTGCCAGCAGCTTAAGTGGCCAGGCATCCTACGAGCAGTACTTC.